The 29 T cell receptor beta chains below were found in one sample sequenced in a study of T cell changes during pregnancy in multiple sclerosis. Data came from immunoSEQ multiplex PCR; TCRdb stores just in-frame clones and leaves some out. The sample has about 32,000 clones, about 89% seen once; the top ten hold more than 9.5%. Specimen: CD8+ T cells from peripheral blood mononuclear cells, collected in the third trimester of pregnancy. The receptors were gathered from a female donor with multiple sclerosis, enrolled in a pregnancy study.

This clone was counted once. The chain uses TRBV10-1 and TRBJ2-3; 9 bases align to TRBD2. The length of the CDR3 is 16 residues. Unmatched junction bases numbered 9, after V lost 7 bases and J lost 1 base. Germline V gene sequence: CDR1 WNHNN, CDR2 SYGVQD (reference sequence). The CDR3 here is CASIFVAGDGTDTQYF. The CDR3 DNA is TGCGCCAGCATTTTCGTAGCGGGAGACGGCACAGATACGCAGTATTTT.

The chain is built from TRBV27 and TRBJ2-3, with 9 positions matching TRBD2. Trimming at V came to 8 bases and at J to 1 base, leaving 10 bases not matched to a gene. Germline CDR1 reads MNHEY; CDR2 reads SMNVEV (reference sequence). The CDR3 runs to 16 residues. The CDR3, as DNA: TGTGCCAGCGCTCCTGCGGGAGGGAGAGGCACAGATACGCAGTATTTT. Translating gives CASAPAGGRGTDTQYF.

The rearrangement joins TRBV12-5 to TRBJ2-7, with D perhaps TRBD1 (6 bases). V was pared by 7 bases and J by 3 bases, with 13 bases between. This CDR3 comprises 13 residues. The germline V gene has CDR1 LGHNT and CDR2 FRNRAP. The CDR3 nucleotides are TGTGCTAGTGCCTATGACAGGAGCTACGAGCAGTACTTC. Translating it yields CASAYDRSYEQYF.

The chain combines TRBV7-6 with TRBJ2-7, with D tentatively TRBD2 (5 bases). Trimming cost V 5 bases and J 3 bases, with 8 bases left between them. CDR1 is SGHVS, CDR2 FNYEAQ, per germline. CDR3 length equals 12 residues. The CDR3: CASSNSVYEQYF. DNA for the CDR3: TGTGCCAGCAGCAATAGCGTCTACGAGCAGTACTTC.

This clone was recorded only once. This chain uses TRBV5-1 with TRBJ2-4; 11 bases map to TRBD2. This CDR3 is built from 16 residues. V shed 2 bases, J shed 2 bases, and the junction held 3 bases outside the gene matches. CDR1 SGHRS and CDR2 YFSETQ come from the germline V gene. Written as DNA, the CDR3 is TGCGCCAGCAGCTTCCTAGCGGGGGGACCCAAAAACATTCAGTACTTC. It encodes CASSFLAGGPKNIQYF.

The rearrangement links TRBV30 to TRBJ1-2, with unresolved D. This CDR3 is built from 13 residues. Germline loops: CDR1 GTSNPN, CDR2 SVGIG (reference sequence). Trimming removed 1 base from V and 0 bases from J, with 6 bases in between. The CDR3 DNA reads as TGTGCCTGGAGTGGTACAGCTAACTATGGCTACACCTTC. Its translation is CAWSGTANYGYTF.

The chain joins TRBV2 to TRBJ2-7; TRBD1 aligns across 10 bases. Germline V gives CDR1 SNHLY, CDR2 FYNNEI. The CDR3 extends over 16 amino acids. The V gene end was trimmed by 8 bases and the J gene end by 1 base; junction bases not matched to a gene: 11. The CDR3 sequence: CASSKGRDRGSYEQYF. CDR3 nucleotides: TGTGCCAGCTCAAAGGGGCGGGACAGGGGATCCTACGAGCAGTACTTC.

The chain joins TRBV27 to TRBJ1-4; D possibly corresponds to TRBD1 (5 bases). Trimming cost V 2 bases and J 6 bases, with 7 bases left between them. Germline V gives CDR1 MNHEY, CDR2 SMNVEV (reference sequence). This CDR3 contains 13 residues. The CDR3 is CASSLQGYEKLFF. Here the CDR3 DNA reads TGTGCCAGCAGTTTACAGGGTTATGAAAAACTGTTTTTT.

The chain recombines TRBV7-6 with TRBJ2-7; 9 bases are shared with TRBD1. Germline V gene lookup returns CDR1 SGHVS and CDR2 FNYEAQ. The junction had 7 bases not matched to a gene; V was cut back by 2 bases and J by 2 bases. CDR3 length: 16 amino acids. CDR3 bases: TGTGCCAGCAGCTTATCCGGGACAGGGTTTACCTACGAGCAGTACTTC. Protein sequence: CASSLSGTGFTYEQYF.

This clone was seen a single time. In DNA, the CDR3 is TGCGCCAGCAGCCAAGACGCGGGAGGTAGGGTGAATGAGCAGTTCTTC. Amino acids: CASSQDAGGRVNEQFF. The chain couples TRBV4-1 to TRBJ2-1; 8 bases match TRBD2. Looked up from germline, CDR1 is MGHRA and CDR2 is YSYEKL. The CDR3 is made up of 16 amino acids. With V trimmed by 0 bases and J by 7 bases, 8 bases remained unmatched.

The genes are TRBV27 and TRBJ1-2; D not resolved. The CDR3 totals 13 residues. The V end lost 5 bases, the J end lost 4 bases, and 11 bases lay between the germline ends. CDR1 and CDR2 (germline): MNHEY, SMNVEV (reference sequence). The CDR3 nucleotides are TGTGCCAGCAGTCCGACGGGGATCTATGGCTACACCTTC. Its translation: CASSPTGIYGYTF.

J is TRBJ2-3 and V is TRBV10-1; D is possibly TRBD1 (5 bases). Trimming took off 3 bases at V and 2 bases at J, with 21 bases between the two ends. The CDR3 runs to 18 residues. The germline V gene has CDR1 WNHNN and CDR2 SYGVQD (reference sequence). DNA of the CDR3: TGCGCCAGCAGTGAAGAGATATCCCTATGGGGCTACACAGATACGCAGTATTTT. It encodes CASSEEISLWGYTDTQYF.

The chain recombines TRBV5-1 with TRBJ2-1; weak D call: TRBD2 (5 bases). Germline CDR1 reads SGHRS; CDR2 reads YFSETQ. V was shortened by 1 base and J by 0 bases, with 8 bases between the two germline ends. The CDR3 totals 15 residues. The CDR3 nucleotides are TGCGCCAGCAGCTTGAGGGAGAGCTCCTACAATGAGCAGTTCTTC. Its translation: CASSLRESSYNEQFF.

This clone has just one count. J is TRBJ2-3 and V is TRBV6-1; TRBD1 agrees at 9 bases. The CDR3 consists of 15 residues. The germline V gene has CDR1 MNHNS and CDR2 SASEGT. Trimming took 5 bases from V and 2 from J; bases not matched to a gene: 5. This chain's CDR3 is CASSHTGGITDTQYF. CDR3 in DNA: TGTGCCAGCAGTCACACAGGGGGCATCACAGATACGCAGTATTTT.

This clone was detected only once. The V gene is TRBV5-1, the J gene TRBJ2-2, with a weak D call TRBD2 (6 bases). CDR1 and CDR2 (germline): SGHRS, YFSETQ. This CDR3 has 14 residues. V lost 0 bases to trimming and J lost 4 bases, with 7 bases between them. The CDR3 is CASSLVGGTGELFF. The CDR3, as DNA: TGCGCCAGCAGCTTGGTGGGAGGCACCGGGGAGCTGTTTTTT.

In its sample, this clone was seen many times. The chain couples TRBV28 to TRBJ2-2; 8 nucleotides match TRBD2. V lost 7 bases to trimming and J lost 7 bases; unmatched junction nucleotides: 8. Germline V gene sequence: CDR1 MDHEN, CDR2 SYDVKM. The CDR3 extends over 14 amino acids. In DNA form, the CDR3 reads TGTGCCAGCACTGCAGCGGGAGCTAGCGGGGAGCTGTTTTTT. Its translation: CASTAAGASGELFF.

As DNA, the CDR3 is TGTGCCAGCGAGGACAGGAAGGGGCCAGAGACCCAGTACTTC. Amino acids: CASEDRKGPETQYF. V usage is TRBV28 and J usage is TRBJ2-5; TRBD1 agrees at 7 bases. After removal of 8 bases from V and 4 bases from J, the junction contained 10 bases not matched to a gene. This CDR3 has 14 amino acids. Germline V lookup: CDR1 MDHEN, CDR2 SYDVKM.

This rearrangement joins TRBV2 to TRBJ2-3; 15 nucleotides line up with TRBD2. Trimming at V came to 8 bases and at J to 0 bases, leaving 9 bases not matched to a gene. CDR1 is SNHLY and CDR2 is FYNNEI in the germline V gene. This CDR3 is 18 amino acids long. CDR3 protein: CASRGTSGGMESTDTQYF. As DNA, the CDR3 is TGTGCCAGCCGTGGGACTAGCGGGGGGATGGAGAGCACAGATACGCAGTATTTT.

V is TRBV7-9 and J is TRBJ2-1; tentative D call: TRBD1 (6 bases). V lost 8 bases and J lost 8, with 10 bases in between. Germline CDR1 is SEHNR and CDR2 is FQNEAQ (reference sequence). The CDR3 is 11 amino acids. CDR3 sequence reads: CASLGGYEQFF. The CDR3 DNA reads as TGTGCCAGCCTAGGGGGATATGAGCAGTTCTTC.

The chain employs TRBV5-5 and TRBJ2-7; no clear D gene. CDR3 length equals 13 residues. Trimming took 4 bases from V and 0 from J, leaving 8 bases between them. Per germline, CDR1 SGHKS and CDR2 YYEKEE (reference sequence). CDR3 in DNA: TGTGCCAGCAGCCATAGCCGCTCCTACGAGCAGTACTTC. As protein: CASSHSRSYEQYF.

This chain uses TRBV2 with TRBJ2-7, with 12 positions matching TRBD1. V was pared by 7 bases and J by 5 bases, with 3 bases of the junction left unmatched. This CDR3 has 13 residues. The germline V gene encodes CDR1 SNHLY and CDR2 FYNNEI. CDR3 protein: CASKGQGADEQYF. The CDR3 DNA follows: TGTGCCAGCAAGGGACAGGGGGCCGACGAGCAGTACTTC.

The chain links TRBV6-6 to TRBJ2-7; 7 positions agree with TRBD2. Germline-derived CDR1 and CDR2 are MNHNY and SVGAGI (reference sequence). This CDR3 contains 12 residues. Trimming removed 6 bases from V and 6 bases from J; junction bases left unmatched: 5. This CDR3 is CASRGRASEQYF. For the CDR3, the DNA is TGTGCCAGCAGAGGGAGGGCGAGCGAGCAGTACTTC.

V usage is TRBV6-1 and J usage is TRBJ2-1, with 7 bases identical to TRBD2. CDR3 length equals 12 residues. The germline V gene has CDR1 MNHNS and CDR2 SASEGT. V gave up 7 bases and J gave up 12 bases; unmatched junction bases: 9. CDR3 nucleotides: TGTGCCAGCATGGACCGGGAGGCAAGGCAGTTCTTC. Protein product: CASMDREARQFF.

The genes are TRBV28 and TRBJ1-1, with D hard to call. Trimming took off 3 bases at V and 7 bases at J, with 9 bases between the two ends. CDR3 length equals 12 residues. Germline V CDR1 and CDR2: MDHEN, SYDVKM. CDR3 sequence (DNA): TGTGCCAGCAGTTTGGGAGGCTTTGAAGCTTTCTTT. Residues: CASSLGGFEAFF.

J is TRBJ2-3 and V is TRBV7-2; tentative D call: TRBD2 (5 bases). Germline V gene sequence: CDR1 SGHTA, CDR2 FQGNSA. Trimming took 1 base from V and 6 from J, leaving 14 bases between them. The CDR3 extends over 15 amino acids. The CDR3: CASSLGRTVGDTQYF. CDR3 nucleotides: TGTGCCAGCAGCTTAGGTAGGACTGTGGGCGATACGCAGTATTTT.

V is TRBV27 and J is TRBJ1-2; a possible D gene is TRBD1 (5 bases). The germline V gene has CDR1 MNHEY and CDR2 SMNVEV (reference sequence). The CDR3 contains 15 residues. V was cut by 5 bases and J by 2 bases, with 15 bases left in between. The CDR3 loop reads CASSDGTPTNYGYTF. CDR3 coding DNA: TGTGCCAGCAGTGATGGGACTCCCACCAACTATGGCTACACCTTC.

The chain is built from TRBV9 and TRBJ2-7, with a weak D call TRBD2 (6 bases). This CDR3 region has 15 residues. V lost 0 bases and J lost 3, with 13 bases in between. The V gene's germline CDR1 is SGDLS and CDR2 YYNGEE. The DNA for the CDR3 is TGTGCCAGCAGCGTAGGGTATAGCGGCGTCTACGAGCAGTACTTC. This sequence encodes CASSVGYSGVYEQYF.

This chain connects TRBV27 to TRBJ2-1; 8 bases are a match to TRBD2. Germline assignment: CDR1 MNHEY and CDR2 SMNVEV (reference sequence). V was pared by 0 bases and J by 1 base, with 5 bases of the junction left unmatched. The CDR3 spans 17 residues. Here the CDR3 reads CASSLSPPGGSYNEQFF. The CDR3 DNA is TGTGCCAGCAGTTTATCCCCTCCGGGAGGGTCCTACAATGAGCAGTTCTTC.

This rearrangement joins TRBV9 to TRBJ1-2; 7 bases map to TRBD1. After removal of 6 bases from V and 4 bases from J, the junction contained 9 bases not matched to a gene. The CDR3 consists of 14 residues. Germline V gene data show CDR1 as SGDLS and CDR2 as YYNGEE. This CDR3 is CASNRGQLSYGYTF. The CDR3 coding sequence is TGTGCCAGCAACCGGGGACAGCTCAGCTATGGCTACACCTTC.